The T cell receptor beta chain described here comes from a study of T cell responses to AZD1222 COVID-19 vaccine. Whole-study results and caveats: Unmutated variant regions are reportedly the target of nearly half of TCRs that are spike-specific.

CDR3 length: 13 residues. V lost 1 base and J lost 8, with 6 bases in between. The germline gives CDR1 MNHEY, CDR2 SMNVEV (reference sequence). Details on this clone: Its antigen remains unknown.

Data came from immunoSEQ multiplex PCR; TCRdb stores just in-frame clones and leaves some out. The repertoire holds fewer than 45,000 clones, with 75% to 85% as singletons. The sequencing used peripheral blood, collected on day 0 of AZD1222 vaccination. This clonotype originated in an adult in good health. This sequence joins TRBV27 and TRBJ1-6; D gene unclear. DNA for the CDR3: TGTGCCAGCAGTTTATACATGGATTCACCCCTCCACTTT. This gives the protein CASSLYMDSPLHF.